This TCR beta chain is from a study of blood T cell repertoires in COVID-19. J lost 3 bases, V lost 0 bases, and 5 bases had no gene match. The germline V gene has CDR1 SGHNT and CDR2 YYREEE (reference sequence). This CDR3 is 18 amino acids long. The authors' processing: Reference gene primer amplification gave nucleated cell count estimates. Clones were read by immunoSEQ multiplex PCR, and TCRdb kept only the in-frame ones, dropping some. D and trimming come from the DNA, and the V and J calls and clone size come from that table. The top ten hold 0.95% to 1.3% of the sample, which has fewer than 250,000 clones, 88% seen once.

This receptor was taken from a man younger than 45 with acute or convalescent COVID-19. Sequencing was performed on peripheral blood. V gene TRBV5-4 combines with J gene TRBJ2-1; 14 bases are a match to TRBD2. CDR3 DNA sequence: TGTGCCAGCAGCTTGGGACTAGCGGGGGGGCCAGTCTACAATGAGCAGTTCTTC. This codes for CASSLGLAGGPVYNEQFF.